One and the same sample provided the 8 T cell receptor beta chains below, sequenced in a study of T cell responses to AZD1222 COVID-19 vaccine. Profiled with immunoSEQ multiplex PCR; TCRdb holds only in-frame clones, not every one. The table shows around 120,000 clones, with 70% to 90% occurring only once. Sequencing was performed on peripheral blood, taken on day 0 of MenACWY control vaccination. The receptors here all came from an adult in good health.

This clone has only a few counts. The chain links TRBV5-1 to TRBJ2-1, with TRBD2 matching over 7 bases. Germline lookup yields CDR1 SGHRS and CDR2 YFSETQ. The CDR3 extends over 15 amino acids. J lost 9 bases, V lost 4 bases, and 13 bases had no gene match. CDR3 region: CASSRTPDRTSEQFF. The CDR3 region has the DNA TGCGCCAGCAGCCGCACCCCAGACCGGACTAGTGAGCAGTTCTTC.

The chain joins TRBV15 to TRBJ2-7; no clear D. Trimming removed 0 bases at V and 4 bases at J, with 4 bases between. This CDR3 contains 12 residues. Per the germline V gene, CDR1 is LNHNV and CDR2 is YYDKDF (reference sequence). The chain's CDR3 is CATSRDRYEQYF. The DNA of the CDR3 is TGTGCCACCAGCAGAGACAGGTACGAGCAGTACTTC.

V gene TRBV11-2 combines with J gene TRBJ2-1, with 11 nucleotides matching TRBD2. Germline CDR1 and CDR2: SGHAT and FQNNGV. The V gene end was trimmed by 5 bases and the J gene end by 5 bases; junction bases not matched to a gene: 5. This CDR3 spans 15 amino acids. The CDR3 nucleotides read TGTGCCAGCAGCCCACCGGGACTAGCGGACAATGAGCAGTTCTTC. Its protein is CASSPPGLADNEQFF.

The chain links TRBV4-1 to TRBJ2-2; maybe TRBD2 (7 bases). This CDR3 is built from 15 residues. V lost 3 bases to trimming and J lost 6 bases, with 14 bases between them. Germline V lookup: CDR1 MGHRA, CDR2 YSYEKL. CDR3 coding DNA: TGCGCCAGCAGCCAGCCCAGGCGGGGGCCCGGGGAGCTGTTTTTT. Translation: CASSQPRRGPGELFF.

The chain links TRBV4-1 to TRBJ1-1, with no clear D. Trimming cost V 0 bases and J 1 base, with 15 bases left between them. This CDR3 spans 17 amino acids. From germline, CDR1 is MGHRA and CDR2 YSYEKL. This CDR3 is CASSQEWSTSGNTEAFF. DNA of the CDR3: TGCGCCAGCAGCCAAGAGTGGTCTACGTCGGGGAACACTGAAGCTTTCTTT.

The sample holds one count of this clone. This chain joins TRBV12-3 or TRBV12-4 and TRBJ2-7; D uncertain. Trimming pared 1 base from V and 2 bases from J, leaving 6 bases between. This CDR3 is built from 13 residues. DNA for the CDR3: TGTGCCAGCAGTTTAGGGTGGGCCTACGAGCAGTACTTC. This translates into CASSLGWAYEQYF.

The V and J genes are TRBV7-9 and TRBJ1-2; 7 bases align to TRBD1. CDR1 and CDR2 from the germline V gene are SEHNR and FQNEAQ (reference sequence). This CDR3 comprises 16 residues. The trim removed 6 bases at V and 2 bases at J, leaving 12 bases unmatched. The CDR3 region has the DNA TGTGCCAGCAGTCCCCAGCCGACAGGGAGAAACTATGGCTACACCTTC. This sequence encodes CASSPQPTGRNYGYTF.

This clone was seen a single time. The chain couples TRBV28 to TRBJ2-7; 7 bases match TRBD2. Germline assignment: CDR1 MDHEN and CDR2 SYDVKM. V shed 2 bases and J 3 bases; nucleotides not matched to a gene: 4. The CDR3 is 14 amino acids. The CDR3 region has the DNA TGTGCCAGCAGTTTACGGCTAGCGGACTACGAGCAGTACTTC. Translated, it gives CASSLRLADYEQYF. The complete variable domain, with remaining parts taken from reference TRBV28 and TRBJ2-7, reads DVKVTQSSRYLVKRTGEKVFLECVQDMDHENMFWYRQDPGLGLRLIYFSYDVKMKEKGDIPEGYSVSREKKERFSLILESASTNQTSMYLCASSLRLADYEQYFGPGTRLTVT.